This T cell receptor beta chain was identified during a study of Ad26.COV2.S vaccination and SARS-CoV-2 variants. Findings and limits, study-wide: Possible underestimation of total T cell responses by the TCR breadth and depth analyses was noted. Placebo recipients showed lower spike-specific TCR breadth than vaccinees.

Libraries were prepared by immunoSEQ multiplex PCR; TCRdb keeps only in-frame clonotypes and omits some of them. The table has about 350,000 clones, 80% to 90% seen once. Treatment: about 20 received Ad26.COV2.S at low or high dose, single or two shots; about 5 received placebo; per-sample allocation not given. At day 63 after the first vaccine or placebo injection, samples were drawn. The CDR3 runs to 14 residues. From germline, CDR1 is MNHEY and CDR2 SVGEGT. V shed 4 bases, J shed 2 bases, and the junction held 5 bases outside the gene matches. Remarks on this clone: As yet, its antigen is unknown.

The genes are TRBV6-2 or TRBV6-3 and TRBJ2-7, with 7 bases aligning to TRBD1. Sequences were derived from peripheral blood, sampled in a trial of Ad26.COV2.S vaccine versus placebo. This sequence originates from a person aged 18-60 years who received the Ad26.COV2.S COVID-19 vaccine or a placebo. The DNA of the CDR3 is TGTGCCAGCAGTTTCGGGACAGTCCCCTACGAGCAGTACTTC. Its translation: CASSFGTVPYEQYF.